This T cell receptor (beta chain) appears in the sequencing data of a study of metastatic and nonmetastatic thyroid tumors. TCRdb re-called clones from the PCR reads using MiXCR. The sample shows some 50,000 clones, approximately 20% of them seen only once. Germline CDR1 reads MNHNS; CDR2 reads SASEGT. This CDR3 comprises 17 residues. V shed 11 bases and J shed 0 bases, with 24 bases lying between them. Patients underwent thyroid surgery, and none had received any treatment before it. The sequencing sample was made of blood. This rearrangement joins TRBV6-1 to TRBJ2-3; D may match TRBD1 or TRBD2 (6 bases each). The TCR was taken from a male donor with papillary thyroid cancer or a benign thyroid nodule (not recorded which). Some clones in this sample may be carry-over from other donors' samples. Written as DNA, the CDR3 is TGTGCCGCACAAGGAGGGGCCCGGGACAAGAGCACAGATACGCAGTATTTT. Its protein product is CAAQGGARDKSTDTQYF.